A single sample gave rise to the 5 T cell receptor beta chains below, sequenced in a study of shared clonotypes between healthy human individuals. Here immunoSEQ multiplex PCR was the method, and the copy in TCRdb shows in-frame clones only, minus some. The table has some 2,500,000 clones, roughly 92% seen once. The sequencing input was naive CD4+ T cells from PBMCs. The sample's subset: CD45RA+ positively selected. The receptors derive from a man younger than 35 in good health. Some clones in this sample may be carry-over from other donors' samples.

The rearrangement joins TRBV5-1 to TRBJ2-7; the D gene is possibly TRBD2 (6 bases). The V and J ends lost 0 bases and 2 bases respectively, with 15 bases between them. The CDR3 spans 16 residues. From germline, CDR1 is SGHRS and CDR2 YFSETQ. CDR3 protein: CASSLAGSPSAYEQYF. The CDR3 DNA reads TGCGCCAGCAGCTTGGCGGGATCCCCTAGCGCCTACGAGCAGTACTTC.

This clone was counted only a few times. The V and J genes are TRBV21-1 and TRBJ2-7; TRBD2, the table's D call, was not compared with the DNA. TRBV21-1 is shown as a pseudogene. The CDR3 totals 13 residues. CDR3: CASSWRASYEQYF. The CDR3 region has the DNA TGTGCCAGCAGTTGGAGGGCCTCCTACGAGCAGTACTTC.

Note on this clone: One end of the junction varies from germline; a read error may be responsible. The chain uses TRBV27 and TRBJ1-6; TRBD1 might be the D (5 bases). Germline assignment: CDR1 MNHEY and CDR2 SMNVEV (reference sequence). CDR3 length: 14 residues. The CDR3 bases are TGTGCCAGTAGAAGCGGCAGGGATAACTCACCCCTCCACTTT. Encoded protein: CASRSGRDNSPLHF.

This rearrangement joins TRBV28 to TRBJ1-6; D not certain. Germline CDR1 and CDR2: MDHEN and SYDVKM. The V end lost 8 bases, the J end lost 7 bases, and 18 bases lay between the germline ends. This CDR3 is 15 amino acids long. Here the CDR3 reads CASCEGRRGNSPLHF. The CDR3 DNA reads TGTGCCAGCTGCGAGGGCCGACGAGGAAATTCACCCCTCCACTTT.

This chain uses TRBV7-2 with TRBJ2-7; 11 bases match TRBD2. This CDR3 is 16 amino acids long. V trimming: 1 base; J trimming: 2 bases; junction bases outside the gene matches: 4. CDR1 SGHTA and CDR2 FQGNSA come from the germline V gene. CDR3 nucleotide sequence: TGTGCCAGCAGCTTAGTAGTGACTAGCGGGACCTACGAGCAGTACTTC. This encodes CASSLVVTSGTYEQYF.